This T cell receptor (beta chain) was sequenced during a study of blood T cell repertoires in COVID-19. Study at large: Italy, Spain and the United States were the sources of the convalescent and acute COVID-19 samples. T cells, B-cell-depleted T cells, or PBMCs provided the cDNA or gDNA that served as material.

Per the germline V gene, CDR1 is MNHEY and CDR2 is SVGAGI. The CDR3 runs 14 residues. V lost 6 bases, J lost 4 bases, and 7 bases stayed unmatched. Authors' analysis steps: Reference gene primer amplification gave nucleated cell count estimates. The data were produced by immunoSEQ multiplex PCR, yet TCRdb's version contains in-frame clones alone and is incomplete. That table supplies the V and J calls and clone size; D and trimming were determined from the DNA. The sample contains roughly 71,000 clones, just over 85% of which appear only once. The origin of this receptor is a young man with acute or convalescent COVID-19. Sequencing input: peripheral blood. The rearrangement joins TRBV6-5 to TRBJ2-5, with TRBD2 matching over 8 bases. The CDR3 region is CASSPGGGPETQYF. The CDR3 DNA reads as TGTGCCAGCAGCCCCGGGGGGGGGCCAGAGACCCAGTACTTC.